The clone carrying this T cell receptor (beta chain) was observed once. The protocol was immunoSEQ multiplex PCR, while the TCRdb copy is restricted to in-frame clones and leaves out a portion. The top ten hold roughly 7% of the sample, which has under 350,000 clones, 85% seen once. This specimen comes from a study of blood T cell repertoires in COVID-19. Trimming took off 3 bases at V and 6 bases at J, with 10 bases between the two ends. In germline, CDR1 is SGHDT, CDR2 YYEEEE. The CDR3 length is 13 residues. Sequenced: peripheral blood. The TCR comes from a human donor in a cohort sampled during active COVID-19. The J gene is TRBJ1-3, the V gene TRBV5-6; no clear D. The CDR3 region is CASSYFEENTIYF. CDR3 DNA: TGTGCCAGCAGCTATTTCGAGGAAAACACCATATATTTT.